A selection of T cell receptor beta chains follows, all from one sample in a study of blood T cell repertoires in COVID-19. Assay: immunoSEQ multiplex PCR; the TCRdb copy retains only in-frame clones and omits some. The sample records some 370,000 clones, around 87% being singletons. The sequencing sample was made of peripheral blood. The receptors shown here come from a woman aged 25 to 45 with COVID-19, enrolled during active disease. Each CDR3 is given with its conserved first and last residue. The order of the fields is V gene, J gene, D gene, clone size, CDR3 DNA, CDR3 protein. D genes are given only for firm matches. Clone size is not always given. Where it is, it says once, few, many or a class for expanded clones.

TRBV4-2	TRBJ2-5	-	-	TGTGCCAGCAGCGACGGGGAGACCCAGTACTTC	CASSDGETQYF
TRBV10-3	TRBJ2-7	TRBD1	-	TGTGCCATCAGTGAGTCGGACACAGGGGTAGACTACGAGCAGTACTTC	CAISESDTGVDYEQYF
TRBV27	TRBJ1-1	-	-	TGTGCCAGCAGTCCTGGCGGAATACCCACTGAAGCTTTCTTT	CASSPGGIPTEAFF
TRBV10-3	TRBJ2-7	TRBD1	once	TGTGCCATCAGTCTTCCGGGACAGGGGTCTTACGAGCAGTACTTC	CAISLPGQGSYEQYF
TRBV3-1/TRBV3-2	TRBJ1-4	-	-	TGTGCCAGCAGTCCCTTGAACAGGTTCGGGGAAAAACTGTTTTTT	CASSPLNRFGEKLFF
TRBV28	TRBJ2-1	TRBD1	-	TGTGCCAGCAGTTTAGAGGACAGGCTTGTCTTC	CASSLEDRLVF
TRBV7-9	TRBJ2-1	TRBD2	-	TGTGCCAGCAGCTTAGGTCTACTAGCGGGAAGCTCCTACAATGAGCAGTTCTTC	CASSLGLLAGSSYNEQFF
TRBV19	TRBJ2-5	-	once	TGTGCCAGTAGTCCTAGGACAGCACAAGAGACCCAGTACTTC	CASSPRTAQETQYF
TRBV23-1	TRBJ2-4	-	-	TGCGCCAGCAGTCAATCGGGAGGATTAGCCAAAAACATTCAGTACTTC	CASSQSGGLAKNIQYF
TRBV19	TRBJ1-1	TRBD1	-	TGTGCCAGTAGAGACAGGGGTCGGAACACTGAAGCTTTCTTT	CASRDRGRNTEAFF
TRBV28	TRBJ1-2	-	-	TGTGCCAGCAGTCCAACCCTACAGGGACGCTATGGCTACACCTTC	CASSPTLQGRYGYTF
TRBV5-4	TRBJ1-4	-	once	TGTGCCAGCAGCTTGGCTACAGGCTTCCCTAATGAAAAACTGTTTTTT	CASSLATGFPNEKLFF
TRBV19	TRBJ1-3	-	many	TGTGCCAGTAGTCTCAGGGGCAACGGAAACACCATATATTTT	CASSLRGNGNTIYF
TRBV2	TRBJ2-3	TRBD2	-	TGTGCCAGCAGACTAGCGGGAGCCACAGATACGCAGTATTTT	CASRLAGATDTQYF
TRBV5-6	TRBJ2-1	-	-	TGTGCCAGCAGCTCGACAGGCGGATTCAATGAGGAGCAGTTCTTC	CASSSTGGFNEEQFF
TRBV7-2	TRBJ1-5	-	once	TGTGCCAGCAGCTTAGATTGGGGAGCGAATCAGCCCCAGCATTTT	CASSLDWGANQPQHF
TRBV13	TRBJ2-5	-	-	TGTGCCAGCAGCGGGGGGTGGACGCAAGAGACCCAGTACTTC	CASSGGWTQETQYF
TRBV19	TRBJ2-1	TRBD1	-	TGTGCCAGTAGCCCCGGGACAGGCGACTACAATGAGCAGTTCTTC	CASSPGTGDYNEQFF
TRBV27	TRBJ2-1	TRBD2	few	TGTGCCAGCAGTTTAATAGCGGGAGGAATCTACAATGAGCAGTTCTTC	CASSLIAGGIYNEQFF
TRBV30	TRBJ2-7	TRBD1	-	TGTGCCTGGGATAACCGGGACAGACTAACCTACGAGCAGTACTTC	CAWDNRDRLTYEQYF
TRBV10-3	TRBJ2-1	TRBD2	-	TGTGCCATCAGTGAGTCGATCAGCGGGATACGAAATGAGCAGTTCTTC	CAISESISGIRNEQFF
TRBV29-1	TRBJ1-2	TRBD1	once	TGCAGCGTTGCGCGGACAGGGAATGGCTACACCTTC	CSVARTGNGYTF
TRBV4-2	TRBJ1-2	-	-	TGTGCCAGCAGCCAAGATAGGGCTGGGCCAGGGAGGAAAGTTCTTGGCTACACCTTC	CASSQDRAGPGRKVLGYTF
TRBV19	TRBJ2-2	-	-	TGTGCCAGTAGCCCCCCCCTAGTTCGGACCGGGGAGCTGTTTTTT	CASSPPLVRTGELFF
TRBV15	TRBJ1-2	-	-	TGTGCCACCAGCAAATTTCAGGGCGATGGCTACACCTTC	CATSKFQGDGYTF
TRBV19	TRBJ1-1	TRBD1	-	TGTGCCAGTAGTATAGCCAACCGAAGGGACAGGGACGACACTGAAGCTTTCTTT	CASSIANRRDRDDTEAFF
TRBV11-2	TRBJ2-1	-	-	TGTGCCAGCAGCTTAGATGGCAGGGCAGTAAATGAGCAGTTCTTC	CASSLDGRAVNEQFF
TRBV27	TRBJ2-1	-	-	TGTGCCAGCAAAGTTGTATTTAGCTCCTACAATGAGCAGTTCTTC	CASKVVFSSYNEQFF
TRBV2	TRBJ2-3	-	-	TGTGCCAGCCAAAGCGGAAGCACAGATACGCAGTATTTT	CASQSGSTDTQYF
TRBV10-1	TRBJ2-1	-	-	TGCGCCAGCAGTGCTCTTAGGATGGGAGATGAGCAGTTCTTC	CASSALRMGDEQFF
TRBV11-2	TRBJ1-2	-	-	TGTGCCAGCAGCCGAGGACAGTCTAACTATGGCTACACCTTC	CASSRGQSNYGYTF
TRBV4-2	TRBJ2-7	TRBD2	-	TGTGCCAGCAGCCCCGGGCCGGGAGGGCCCTACGAGCAGTACTTC	CASSPGPGGPYEQYF
TRBV14	TRBJ2-3	TRBD2	-	TGTGCCAGCACCACGGCGGGAGGAACAGATACGCAGTATTTT	CASTTAGGTDTQYF
TRBV5-1	TRBJ2-5	-	-	TGCGCCAGCAGCTTAGATGACAGAAGAAAAGAGACCCAGTACTTC	CASSLDDRRKETQYF
TRBV15	TRBJ2-5	TRBD1	once	TGTGCCACCAGCAGAGAGACAGGGGGATGGGAGACCCAGTACTTC	CATSRETGGWETQYF
TRBV19	TRBJ2-6	-	-	TGTGCCTCCCGCATCGGGGGGGCCAACGTCCTGACTTTC	CASRIGGANVLTF
TRBV29-1	TRBJ2-6	-	-	TGCAGCGTACGTGAAGGGGGAGGGCCCTCTGGGGCCAACGTCCTGACTTTC	CSVREGGGPSGANVLTF
TRBV18	TRBJ2-6	-	-	TGTGCCAGCTCTCATCCGGGACACTCTGGGGCCAACGTCCTGACTTTC	CASSHPGHSGANVLTF
TRBV6-6	TRBJ1-4	-	-	TGTGCCAGCAGGAGCGGACAGACGAATGAAAAACTGTTTTTT	CASRSGQTNEKLFF
TRBV5-4	TRBJ2-1	-	-	TGTGCCAGCACCGGGGGTGGGAGAAACTACAATGAGCAGTTCTTC	CASTGGGRNYNEQFF
TRBV11-2	TRBJ2-7	TRBD2	-	TGTGCCAGCAGCTTAGGAGCGGGGGCGTACGAGCAGTACTTC	CASSLGAGAYEQYF
TRBV10-3	TRBJ1-3	-	-	TGTGCCATCAGTGAGTTTGTTGTAGGAAACACCATATATTTT	CAISEFVVGNTIYF
TRBV15	TRBJ1-4	TRBD1	-	TGTGCCACCAGCACTAACAGGGGGGCAACTAATGAAAAACTGTTTTTT	CATSTNRGATNEKLFF
TRBV5-6	TRBJ2-5	TRBD1	-	TGTGCCAGCAGCTTGGCGACAGGGGGCGGGGCCCAGTACTTC	CASSLATGGGAQYF
TRBV6-1	TRBJ1-4	-	-	TGTGCCAGCAGTGAAGCGCCTACTAATGATGAAAAACTGTTTTTT	CASSEAPTNDEKLFF
TRBV7-2	TRBJ2-2	TRBD2	-	TGTGCCAGCAGCCTAAGACTAGCGGGAGATCGGGGTACCGGGGAGCTGTTTTTT	CASSLRLAGDRGTGELFF
TRBV11-2	TRBJ2-7	-	-	TGTGCCAGCAACCAGAGGGAATCCTACGAGCAGTACTTC	CASNQRESYEQYF
TRBV30	TRBJ1-5	-	few	TGTGCCTGGAGTGGGACAGCCATCAATCAGCCCCAGCATTTT	CAWSGTAINQPQHF
TRBV5-4	TRBJ1-1	TRBD1	-	TGTGCCAGCAGCTTACCGACAGGGGTGAACACTGAAGCTTTCTTT	CASSLPTGVNTEAFF
TRBV12-3/TRBV12-4	TRBJ1-5	-	-	TGTGCCAGCAGCCTTGGAGGGCAGCCCCAGCATTTT	CASSLGGQPQHF
TRBV6-5	TRBJ2-5	-	-	TGTGCCAGCAGCTACAGGGTGGGAGGCCAAGAGACCCAGTACTTC	CASSYRVGGQETQYF